Listed here are 27 T cell receptor beta chains from one sample, sequenced in a study of vaccination effects on CD4 cells after COVID-19. At the end of 9 to 11 days of culture, CD4+ T cells were isolated. Repertoires were generated with immunoSEQ multiplex PCR, while TCRdb's copy carries only in-frame clones and drops some. This table holds 70,000 to 75,000 clones, around 77% found once. No antigens are known for them. Sequenced here: CD4+ T cells from PBMCs cultured without peptide, sampled before COVID-19 vaccination. These receptor sequences come from a human donor who received a COVID-19 vaccine.

This clone has a handful of counts. This sequence joins TRBV24-1 and TRBJ2-2, with D tentatively TRBD1 (6 bases). The length of the CDR3 is 16 residues. Per the germline V gene, CDR1 is KGHDR and CDR2 is SFDVKD. Trimming took 4 bases from V and 0 from J, leaving 11 bases between them. CDR3 sequence (DNA): TGTGCCACCAGTGACCCCGGACAGCCGAACACCGGGGAGCTGTTTTTT. Translation gives CATSDPGQPNTGELFF.

J is TRBJ2-1 and V is TRBV2, with D perhaps given as TRBD1 or TRBD2 (5 bases each). The CDR3 is 14 amino acids. Per the germline V gene, CDR1 is SNHLY and CDR2 is FYNNEI. V shed 7 bases and J shed 15 bases, with 25 bases lying between them. The CDR3 DNA is TGTGCCAGCAACCCAGTGGGGACCCCGCCTAGGTTGTTCTTC. This encodes CASNPVGTPPRLFF.

A few counts support this clone. This chain connects TRBV30 to TRBJ2-1, with 10 positions matching TRBD2. Losses at the gene ends were 2 bases for V and 6 bases for J; bases not matched to a gene: 4. CDR1 is GTSNPN, CDR2 SVGIG, per germline (reference sequence). The CDR3 sequence is 14 residues long. The CDR3 loop reads CAWSLERGGNEQFF. The CDR3 DNA is TGTGCCTGGAGTTTGGAGCGGGGGGGCAATGAGCAGTTCTTC.

The CDR3, as DNA: TGTGCCAGCTCACCACTTGTTGGTCGGTGGGCCTGGGAGCAGTACGTC. Residues: CASSPLVGRWAWEQYV. This chain connects TRBV18 to TRBJ2-7; D is unclear. This CDR3 contains 16 residues. Trimming shortened V by 1 base and J by 7 bases, and 20 bases separated the two germline ends. Germline V gene sequence: CDR1 KGHSH, CDR2 LQKENI.

The rearrangement joins TRBV20-1 to TRBJ1-6; D is uncertain. The ends were cut back, 3 bases at V and 5 bases at J, with 11 bases in the middle. Germline CDR1 DFQATT, CDR2 SNEGSKA (reference sequence). The CDR3 runs 14 residues. The CDR3 nucleotides are TGCAGTGCTAGTTCAAAGCCCAATAATTCACCCCTCCACTTT. Protein sequence: CSASSKPNNSPLHF.

The chain carries TRBV7-9 and TRBJ2-7; tentatively, D is TRBD1 or TRBD2 (5 bases each). Per germline, CDR1 SEHNR and CDR2 FQNEAQ (reference sequence). The CDR3 covers 16 residues. V was pared by 5 bases and J by 0 bases, with 17 bases between. For the CDR3, the DNA is TGTGCCAGCAGCGCCCGTAATTGGGGGTCCTCCTACGAGCAGTACGTC. Its protein is CASSARNWGSSYEQYV.

The CDR3 here is CASERGGQDTQYF. CDR3 in DNA: TGTGCCAGTGAACGGGGGGGCCAAGATACGCAGTATTTT. V usage is TRBV3-1 (or the pseudogene TRBV3-2) and J usage is TRBJ2-3; 8 bases match TRBD2. This CDR3 contains 13 residues. Germline V gives CDR1 LGHDT, CDR2 YNNKEL (reference sequence). V lost 9 bases, J lost 5 bases, and 7 bases stayed unmatched.

The chain links TRBV11-2 to TRBJ1-2; TRBD1 is a possible D gene (6 bases). V was trimmed by 5 bases and J by 7 bases, leaving 17 bases between them. Germline assignment: CDR1 SGHAT and CDR2 FQNNGV. The CDR3 spans 14 residues. CDR3 region: CASSLKQGSRGYTF. In nucleotides, the CDR3 is TGTGCCAGCAGCCTAAAACAGGGTTCTCGTGGCTACACCTTC.

The genes are TRBV6-6 and TRBJ2-5; 9 nucleotides line up with TRBD1. CDR3 length: 14 residues. The germline V gene has CDR1 MNHNY and CDR2 SVGAGI (reference sequence). Trimming took 2 bases from V and 5 from J; bases not matched to a gene: 3. CDR3 in amino acids: CASSYGQGIETQYF. CDR3 DNA sequence: TGTGCCAGCAGTTACGGACAGGGGATTGAGACCCAGTACTTC.

This chain uses TRBV5-5 with TRBJ2-7; D unresolved. The germline V and J ends were trimmed by 0 bases and 3 bases, with 10 bases remaining between them. The CDR3 consists of 14 residues. Looked up from germline, CDR1 is SGHKS and CDR2 is YYEKEE (reference sequence). CDR3 region: CASSLVVGNYEQYV. In DNA form, the CDR3 reads TGTGCCAGCAGCTTGGTTGTCGGCAACTACGAGCAGTACGTC.

The genes are TRBV6-1 and TRBJ2-5; the match to TRBD2 covers 14 bases. V lost 2 bases to trimming and J lost 3 bases; unmatched junction nucleotides: 2. The CDR3 runs to 16 residues. Per germline, CDR1 MNHNS and CDR2 SASEGT. DNA of the CDR3: TGTGCCAGCAGTGAATGGGGACTAGCGGGGGAAGAGACCCAGTACTTC. Translating gives CASSEWGLAGEETQYF.

The chain carries TRBV5-4 and TRBJ1-2, with a possible D match to TRBD1 (6 bases). CDR3 size: 14 residues. Germline assignment: CDR1 SGHNT and CDR2 YYREEE (reference sequence). V was cut by 5 bases and J by 8 bases, with 19 bases left in between. The CDR3 sequence: CASSRAGDWGGYTF. CDR3 sequence (DNA): TGTGCCAGCAGTCGTGCAGGGGACTGGGGAGGCTACACCTTC.

The chain recombines TRBV6-1 with TRBJ2-1, with 9 bases that match TRBD1. J was trimmed by 8 bases and V by 3 bases; bases with no gene match: 5. This CDR3 contains 14 residues. CDR1 and CDR2 (germline): MNHNS, SASEGT. CDR3 sequence: CASSEGDRVHEQFF. DNA for the CDR3: TGTGCCAGCAGTGAGGGGGACAGGGTACATGAGCAGTTCTTC.

J is TRBJ1-5 and V is TRBV30; 7 positions match TRBD1. In germline, CDR1 is GTSNPN, CDR2 SVGIG (reference sequence). This CDR3 region has 15 residues. The ends lost 2 bases at V and 2 bases at J; junction bases unmatched: 6. The DNA of the CDR3 is TGTGCCTGGAGTCCAACAGGGGAGGGCAATCAGCCCCAGCATTTT. Protein: CAWSPTGEGNQPQHF.

As DNA, the CDR3 is TGTGCCAGCAGTGAACAGGGGCTAGGGTATCAGCCCCAGCATTTT. Translation gives CASSEQGLGYQPQHF. The chain links TRBV6-1 to TRBJ1-5; TRBD1 is a possible D gene (6 bases). The ends were cut back, 2 bases at V and 5 bases at J, with 13 bases in the middle. The CDR3 loop spans 15 amino acids. The germline V gene has CDR1 MNHNS and CDR2 SASEGT.

The chain has TRBV19 and TRBJ2-5; TRBD2 matches at 12 bases. The CDR3 has 16 residues. Trimming at V came to 5 bases and at J to 5 bases, leaving 9 bases not matched to a gene. CDR1 is LNHDA and CDR2 is SQIVND in the germline V gene (reference sequence). This CDR3 reads CASSASSGGDGETQYF. The CDR3, as DNA: TGTGCCAGTAGTGCGTCTAGCGGGGGGGATGGTGAGACCCAGTACTTC.

The J gene is TRBJ2-2, the V gene TRBV6-5; 8 bases match TRBD1. V lost 0 bases and J lost 7; bases outside the gene matches: 7. This CDR3 has 16 amino acids. From germline, CDR1 is MNHEY and CDR2 SVGAGI. The CDR3 DNA sequence: TGTGCCAGCAGTTACTCCCTGGACAGGGAGGTCGGGGAGCTGTTTTTT. It yields the protein CASSYSLDREVGELFF.

V is TRBV18 and J is TRBJ2-5; D unresolved. This CDR3 comprises 13 residues. Germline values: CDR1 KGHSH, CDR2 LQKENI. V lost 4 bases and J lost 1, with 7 bases in between. In nucleotides, the CDR3 is TGTGCCAGCTCACGGGCAGCCCAAGAGACCCAGTACTTC. Its translation: CASSRAAQETQYF.

The chain links TRBV5-6 to TRBJ2-1; 10 bases agree with TRBD1. CDR1 SGHDT and CDR2 YYEEEE come from the germline V gene. Unmatched junction bases numbered 6, after V lost 4 bases and J lost 5 bases. The CDR3 extends over 15 amino acids. Written as DNA, the CDR3 is TGTGCCAGCAGCATGACAGGGGGCGCCCACAATGAGCAGTTCTTC. Residues: CASSMTGGAHNEQFF.

The chain couples TRBV19 to TRBJ1-1; a possible D gene is TRBD1 (6 bases). V lost 8 bases and J 5 bases, leaving 18 bases between the germline ends. Germline V gene data show CDR1 as LNHDA and CDR2 as SQIVND (reference sequence). The CDR3 has 14 amino acids. Written as DNA, the CDR3 is TGTGCCAGTTCTAGGAGGGGGGCTGAGACTGAAGCTTTCTTT. This encodes CASSRRGAETEAFF.

The V call is TRBV28, the J call TRBJ1-1, with no clear D. The CDR3 loop spans 13 amino acids. Trimming cost V 3 bases and J 4 bases, with 9 bases left between them. Per the germline V gene, CDR1 is MDHEN and CDR2 is SYDVKM. CDR3 sequence: CASSFYPGTEAFF. CDR3 sequence (DNA): TGTGCCAGCAGTTTTTATCCGGGCACTGAAGCTTTCTTT. Drawing the rest from reference TRBV28 and TRBJ1-1, the complete variable domain is DVKVTQSSRYLVKRTGEKVFLECVQDMDHENMFWYRQDPGLGLRLIYFSYDVKMKEKGDIPEGYSVSREKKERFSLILESASTNQTSMYLCASSFYPGTEAFFGQGTRLTVV.

This sequence joins TRBV15 and TRBJ1-5, with D perhaps TRBD1 (5 bases). Looked up from germline, CDR1 is LNHNV and CDR2 is YYDKDF (reference sequence). Trimming shortened V by 0 bases and J by 5 bases, and 11 bases separated the two germline ends. This CDR3 comprises 15 residues. The CDR3 is CATSRDQRGDQPQHF. Written as DNA, the CDR3 is TGTGCCACCAGCAGAGATCAGCGGGGGGATCAGCCCCAGCATTTT.

The chain carries TRBV2 and TRBJ2-1; D unclear. V lost 8 bases to trimming and J lost 8 bases, with 10 bases between them. This CDR3 comprises 11 residues. CDR1 SNHLY and CDR2 FYNNEI come from the germline V gene. The CDR3 spells CASASTYEQFF. CDR3 DNA sequence: TGTGCCAGCGCTAGTACGTATGAGCAGTTCTTC.

This clone was picked up a small number of times. Additional DNA sequences in this sample encode the identical CDR3. V gene TRBV7-6 combines with J gene TRBJ2-2; D call uncertain. Trimming left V 5 bases short and J 5 bases short, with 9 bases between. The germline gives CDR1 SGHVS, CDR2 FNYEAQ. The CDR3 is 13 amino acids. CDR3 nucleotides: TGTGCCAGCAGCCCAAGTAGGACCGGGGAGCTGTTTTTT. It encodes CASSPSRTGELFF.

The V gene is TRBV28, the J gene TRBJ2-7, with a tentative D call TRBD2 (6 bases). Germline CDR1 and CDR2: MDHEN and SYDVKM. The CDR3 contains 14 residues. V gave up 3 bases and J gave up 2 bases, with 11 bases separating them. The chain's CDR3 is CASSLGGSPYEQYV. In DNA form, the CDR3 reads TGTGCCAGCAGTTTGGGAGGCAGCCCCTACGAGCAGTACGTC.

The gene calls are TRBV3-1 (or the pseudogene TRBV3-2) and TRBJ1-1; D possibly corresponds to TRBD1 (5 bases). Trimming removed 0 bases from V and 5 bases from J, with 16 bases in between. The CDR3 has 16 amino acids. CDR1 and CDR2 (germline): LGHDT, YNNKEL (reference sequence). The CDR3 protein is CASSQEGRGARTEAFF. The DNA of the CDR3 is TGTGCCAGCAGCCAAGAAGGTCGAGGGGCGAGAACTGAAGCTTTCTTT.

The chain joins TRBV3-1 (or the pseudogene TRBV3-2) to TRBJ2-2, with D perhaps being TRBD1 or TRBD2 (7 bases each). The CDR3 length is 18 residues. The germline V and J ends were trimmed by 0 bases and 4 bases, with 18 bases remaining between them. Germline values: CDR1 LGHDT, CDR2 YNNKEL (reference sequence). This chain's CDR3 is CASSQDLGGGSGTGELFF. The DNA of the CDR3 is TGTGCCAGCAGCCAAGATTTGGGAGGGGGCTCGGGCACCGGGGAGCTGTTTTTT.